The clone carrying this T cell receptor (beta chain) was observed at least ten times. What it recognizes is unknown. Broader study findings: The larger-cohort validation was restricted to a single TCR beta V-J rearrangement rather than whole repertoires. Tumor memory CD4+ T cell TCR gene usage was found to cluster with blood and lymph node memory CD4+ cells and with lymph node naive CD4+ cells. Greatest tumor Treg TCR overlap was with tumor naive CD4+ cells.

Semi-nested PCR with Nested Universal Primer A followed constant-region reverse priming of full-length variable regions. In TCRdb, the 5' RACE reads were re-called with MiXCR into one record per CDR3 protein. The sample lists 32,000 or so distinct CDR3 sequences, more than 20% seen once, with about 2.5% in the top ten. Deletions cut 6 bases from V and 18 bases from J, with 18 bases between. The V gene's germline CDR1 is WSHSY and CDR2 SAAADI. This CDR3 contains 12 residues. Treg sorting used a CD4+CD25+CD127-/low gate. The genes are TRBV10-2 and TRBJ1-6; tentative D call: TRBD1 (6 bases). Material: tumor-infiltrating Tregs sorted from the breast tumor. The TCR comes from a female donor with breast cancer. CDR3 coding DNA: TGCGCCAGCAGGGGGGACACCCTTACCCCCCACTTT. It specifies CASRGDTLTPHF.